Presented here are 29 T cell receptor beta chains from one specimen sequenced in a study of cytomegalovirus exposure and HLA in healthy donors. PCR primers comprised 60 Vbeta and 13 Jbeta primers. Here immunoSEQ multiplex PCR was the method, and the copy in TCRdb shows in-frame clones only, minus some. The sample has about 65,000 clones; roughly 78% are singletons. Sequencing used PBMCs. The receptors were sampled from a woman aged 25 to 45 in good health and CMV-seronegative.

This clone has only a few counts. The chain is built from TRBV25-1 and TRBJ2-1; unclear D gene. Germline V gene data show CDR1 as MGHDK and CDR2 as SYGVNS. The CDR3 extends over 17 amino acids. Trimming took off 2 bases at V and 1 base at J, with 15 bases between the two ends. DNA of the CDR3: TGTGCCAGCAGTGAAGCCCCGGGTCTAAGGTCCTACAATGAGCAGTTCTTC. It specifies CASSEAPGLRSYNEQFF.

This clone was recorded once. The V call is TRBV4-3, the J call TRBJ1-1; D might be TRBD1 (6 bases). The CDR3 is 18 residues long. Germline-derived CDR1 and CDR2 are LGHNA and YSLEER. V lost 0 bases and J 1 base, leaving 18 bases between the germline ends. In nucleotides, the CDR3 is TGCGCCAGCAGCCAAGATCTCCCAGGGGATACGGGGAACACTGAAGCTTTCTTT. This codes for CASSQDLPGDTGNTEAFF.

This clone was counted between two and nine times. V and J are TRBV5-1 and TRBJ2-5; TRBD1 might be the D (5 bases). Germline V lookup: CDR1 SGHRS, CDR2 YFSETQ. This CDR3 is built from 14 residues. V shed 3 bases and J shed 1 base, with 10 bases lying between them. The CDR3 loop reads CASSSGGAQETQYF. The CDR3 nucleotides are TGCGCCAGCAGCTCAGGTGGGGCCCAAGAGACCCAGTACTTC.

The rearrangement uses TRBV18 and TRBJ2-5; no reliable D call. Trimming removed 6 bases at V and 2 bases at J, with 4 bases between. Germline-derived CDR1 and CDR2 are KGHSH and LQKENI. The CDR3 sequence is 11 residues long. CDR3 residues: CASSAQETQYF. The CDR3 coding sequence is TGTGCCAGCTCGGCTCAAGAGACCCAGTACTTC.

J is TRBJ1-2 and V is TRBV4-2; 8 positions agree with TRBD1. The CDR3 is 17 residues long. Germline trimming cut 6 bases from V and 2 bases from J; bases unmatched to any gene: 14. Germline lookup yields CDR1 LGHNA and CDR2 YNFKEQ. The CDR3 nucleotides read TGTGCCAGCAGTCGGCCGGATTCAGGGGGCGAGAACTATGGCTACACCTTC. It translates to CASSRPDSGGENYGYTF.

This rearrangement joins TRBV7-8 to TRBJ2-7, with TRBD2 as a possible D gene (5 bases). The V end lost 5 bases, the J end lost 7 bases, and 18 bases lay between the germline ends. Germline V lookup: CDR1 SGHVS, CDR2 FQNEAQ. The CDR3 covers 14 residues. This CDR3 reads CASSPREGVREQYF. The CDR3 DNA sequence: TGTGCCAGCAGCCCTCGCGAGGGAGTAAGGGAGCAGTACTTC.

This clone was counted only a few times. This chain links TRBV7-2 with TRBJ1-2, with 7 bases fitting TRBD1. This CDR3 is 14 amino acids long. Germline V CDR1 and CDR2: SGHTA, FQGNSA. Germline trimming cut 4 bases from V and 5 bases from J; bases unmatched to any gene: 7. CDR3 DNA sequence: TGTGCCAGCAGCTCTACAGGGGAACCTTATGGCTACACCTTC. It is translated as CASSSTGEPYGYTF.

The gene calls are TRBV10-2 and TRBJ1-6, with D perhaps TRBD1 (6 bases). The germline CDR1 and CDR2 sequences are WSHSY and SAAADI. The CDR3 spans 15 residues. Trimming removed 7 bases at V and 4 bases at J, with 14 bases between. CDR3 in DNA: TGCGCCAGCAATCCGGGACAAGGATATAATTCACCCCTCCACTTT. It yields the protein CASNPGQGYNSPLHF.

The chain carries TRBV30 and TRBJ2-7, with D perhaps matching TRBD1 (5 bases). V was shortened by 2 bases and J by 7 bases, with 12 bases between the two germline ends. The CDR3 has 12 residues. The germline CDR1 and CDR2 sequences are GTSNPN and SVGIG (reference sequence). As DNA, the CDR3 is TGTGCCTGGAGTACATCAGGGCGGGAGCAGTACTTC. Translation gives CAWSTSGREQYF.

The chain uses TRBV7-9 and TRBJ2-1; the D gene is possibly TRBD2 (6 bases). The germline CDR1 and CDR2 sequences are SEHNR and FQNEAQ (reference sequence). The CDR3 sequence is 15 residues long. V was clipped by 2 bases and J by 8 bases, with 16 bases between them. The CDR3 coding sequence is TGTGCCAGCAGCTTAAGGTCTAGCGCAATAGATGAGCAGTTCTTC. Protein product: CASSLRSSAIDEQFF.

This chain joins TRBV7-2 and TRBJ1-5; the D is unclear. V lost 5 bases, J lost 6 bases, and 11 bases lay in between. Germline V lookup: CDR1 SGHTA, CDR2 FQGNSA. This CDR3 has 13 amino acids. CDR3 DNA sequence: TGTGCCAGCAGCCAAGCGGCGGGTCAGCCCCAGCATTTT. As protein: CASSQAAGQPQHF.

This chain links TRBV7-2 with TRBJ1-4; no clear D gene. CDR1 is SGHTA, CDR2 FQGNSA, per germline. There are 16 residues in the CDR3. The ends were cut back, 1 base at V and 4 bases at J, with 13 bases in the middle. The CDR3 loop reads CASSLGWRANNEKLFF. In DNA form, the CDR3 reads TGTGCCAGCAGCTTAGGATGGCGGGCGAATAATGAAAAACTGTTTTTT. Supplemented by reference TRBV7-2 and TRBJ1-4, the full variable domain reads GAGVSQSPSNKVTEKGKDVELRCDPISGHTALYWYRQSLGQGLEFLIYFQGNSAPDKSGLPSDRFSAERTGGSVSTLTIQRTQQEDSAVYLCASSLGWRANNEKLFFGSGTQLSVL.

The chain is built from TRBV28 and TRBJ1-5, with 9 bases that match TRBD1. This CDR3 contains 16 residues. The junction had 11 bases not matched to a gene; V was cut back by 5 bases and J by 6 bases. The germline CDR1 and CDR2 sequences are MDHEN and SYDVKM. CDR3 in amino acids: CASSLRDRVIIQPQHF. As DNA, the CDR3 is TGTGCCAGCAGTCTCCGGGACAGGGTAATAATTCAGCCCCAGCATTTT.

This sequence joins TRBV6-4 and TRBJ2-1; 11 bases match TRBD2. Germline V CDR1 and CDR2: MRHNA, SNTAGT. There are 16 residues in the CDR3. After removal of 4 bases from V and 5 bases from J, the junction contained 7 bases not matched to a gene. CDR3 region: CASSGSASGGNNEQFF. The CDR3 nucleotides read TGTGCCAGCAGTGGTTCCGCTAGCGGGGGGAACAATGAGCAGTTCTTC.

The chain is built from TRBV10-3 and TRBJ2-5; 8 nucleotides align to TRBD2. Germline CDR1 reads ENHRY; CDR2 reads SYGVKD. There are 13 residues in the CDR3. V shed 8 bases and J 5 bases; nucleotides not matched to a gene: 7. As DNA, the CDR3 is TGTGCCATCGCAGCGGGAGTGAGGGAGACCCAGTACTTC. Amino acids: CAIAAGVRETQYF.

This rearrangement joins TRBV30 to TRBJ1-3, with D uncertain. The germline V gene has CDR1 GTSNPN and CDR2 SVGIG (reference sequence). V was clipped by 1 base and J by 2 bases, with 6 bases between them. The CDR3 extends over 13 amino acids. CDR3 in DNA: TGTGCCTGGAGTGGAGGGACTGGAAACACCATATATTTT. Residues: CAWSGGTGNTIYF.

V gene TRBV5-1 combines with J gene TRBJ1-2; 7 bases align to TRBD1. This CDR3 region has 14 residues. The germline gives CDR1 SGHRS, CDR2 YFSETQ. V was pared by 3 bases and J by 8 bases, with 10 bases of the junction left unmatched. CDR3 coding DNA: TGCGCCAGCAGCTGGAGAGACAGGGCGGACGGCTACACCTTC. This encodes CASSWRDRADGYTF.

The rearrangement links TRBV10-2 to TRBJ2-1, with 7 bases aligning to TRBD2. Trimming at V came to 4 bases and at J to 1 base, leaving 4 bases not matched to a gene. CDR1 WSHSY and CDR2 SAAADI come from the germline V gene. The CDR3 is made up of 15 amino acids. The chain's CDR3 is CASSVGAGSYNEQFF. In DNA form, the CDR3 reads TGCGCCAGCAGTGTTGGAGCGGGGTCCTACAATGAGCAGTTCTTC.

This clone was observed a single time. The chain is built from TRBV4-2 and TRBJ2-1; D might be TRBD2 (6 bases). V lost 4 bases to trimming and J lost 1 base, with 14 bases between them. The CDR3 has 16 amino acids. CDR1 LGHNA and CDR2 YNFKEQ come from the germline V gene. The CDR3 loop is CASSPLADSSYNEQFF. CDR3 nucleotide sequence: TGTGCCAGCAGCCCCTTAGCGGATTCTTCCTACAATGAGCAGTTCTTC.

The CDR3 loop reads CASRSIHSSYNEQFF. The CDR3 DNA reads TGCGCCAGCAGATCGATTCACAGCTCCTACAATGAGCAGTTCTTC. This chain links TRBV4-1 with TRBJ2-1; D is ambiguous. The V end lost 6 bases, the J end lost 0 bases, and 12 bases lay between the germline ends. The germline V gene has CDR1 MGHRA and CDR2 YSYEKL. The CDR3 has 15 residues.

The V call is TRBV25-1, the J call TRBJ1-4, with D maybe TRBD1 (5 bases). Germline loops: CDR1 MGHDK, CDR2 SYGVNS. V lost 6 bases and J 7 bases, leaving 12 bases between the germline ends. This CDR3 comprises 13 residues. Here the CDR3 reads CASSLRESEKLFF. The DNA for the CDR3 is TGTGCCAGCAGCCTCAGGGAAAGTGAAAAACTGTTTTTT.

This clone was found once. The gene calls are TRBV4-2 and TRBJ1-3; D unresolved. V was clipped by 0 bases and J by 7 bases, with 10 bases between them. The CDR3 is 14 residues long. CDR1 is LGHNA and CDR2 is YNFKEQ in the germline V gene. The CDR3 loop is CASSQDASRNTIYF. CDR3 nucleotides: TGTGCCAGCAGCCAAGATGCCTCCAGGAACACCATATATTTT.

The genes are TRBV7-6 and TRBJ1-2; possibly TRBD1 for D (6 bases). Deletions cut 5 bases from V and 13 bases from J, with 17 bases between. The CDR3 covers 12 residues. CDR1 SGHVS and CDR2 FNYEAQ come from the germline V gene. In nucleotides, the CDR3 is TGTGCCAGCAGCCCAGAGTTGGGGGGGCTCACCTTC. Translation: CASSPELGGLTF.

The chain employs TRBV6-1 and TRBJ2-7, with 7 bases fitting TRBD1. Germline V gene data show CDR1 as MNHNS and CDR2 as SASEGT. The J segment lost 6 bases and the V segment lost 6 bases, leaving 11 bases of the junction unmatched. This CDR3 is 14 amino acids long. CDR3 in amino acids: CASRTGQERTEQYF. The CDR3 DNA follows: TGTGCCAGCAGGACCGGACAGGAGAGAACCGAGCAGTACTTC.

There are a few counts of this clone. The chain combines TRBV6-4 with TRBJ2-2; 8 bases line up with TRBD2. Germline CDR1 and CDR2: MRHNA and SNTAGT. V gave up 8 bases and J gave up 0 bases; unmatched junction bases: 2. The length of the CDR3 is 14 residues. CDR3 in amino acids: CASRGGPNTGELFF. In DNA form, the CDR3 reads TGTGCCAGCCGGGGGGGGCCGAACACCGGGGAGCTGTTTTTT.

V is TRBV7-9 and J is TRBJ2-1; D is perhaps TRBD1 (7 bases). The CDR3 has 13 amino acids. The germline gives CDR1 SEHNR, CDR2 FQNEAQ (reference sequence). V was trimmed by 4 bases and J by 9 bases, leaving 13 bases between them. CDR3 region: CASSYGGGPEQFF. In nucleotides, the CDR3 is TGTGCCAGCAGCTATGGAGGGGGCCCTGAGCAGTTCTTC.

The chain couples TRBV27 to TRBJ1-2, with D unclear. This CDR3 is built from 15 residues. From germline, CDR1 is MNHEY and CDR2 SMNVEV (reference sequence). Trimming took 3 bases from V and 5 from J, leaving 16 bases between them. For the CDR3, the DNA is TGTGCCAGCAGTTTTACGGTAGCAGAGCGGTATGGCTACACCTTC. Amino acid sequence: CASSFTVAERYGYTF.

The J gene is TRBJ2-7, the V gene TRBV14; 9 bases are shared with TRBD2. The CDR3 has 15 residues. The junction had 7 bases not matched to a gene; V was cut back by 4 bases and J by 3 bases. Looked up from germline, CDR1 is SGHDN and CDR2 is FVKESK. The DNA for the CDR3 is TGTGCCAGCAGCCCTCTCAATAGCGGGAGCTACGAGCAGTACTTC. Protein product: CASSPLNSGSYEQYF.

The genes are TRBV4-1 and TRBJ1-5, with D possibly TRBD1 on 6 matching bases. The CDR3 runs to 17 residues. Trimming left V 4 bases short and J 0 bases short, with 16 bases between. The germline V gene has CDR1 MGHRA and CDR2 YSYEKL. The CDR3 is CASSLLDDRYSNQPQHF. CDR3 DNA sequence: TGCGCCAGCAGCCTACTCGATGACAGGTATAGCAATCAGCCCCAGCATTTT.